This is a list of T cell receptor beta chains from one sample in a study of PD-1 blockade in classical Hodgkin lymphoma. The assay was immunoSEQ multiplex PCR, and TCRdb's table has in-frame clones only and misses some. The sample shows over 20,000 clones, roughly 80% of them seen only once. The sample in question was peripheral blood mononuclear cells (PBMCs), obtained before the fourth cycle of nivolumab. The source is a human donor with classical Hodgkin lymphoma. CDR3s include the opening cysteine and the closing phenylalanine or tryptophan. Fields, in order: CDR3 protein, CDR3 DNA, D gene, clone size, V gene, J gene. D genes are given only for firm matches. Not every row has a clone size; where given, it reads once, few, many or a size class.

CDR3: CASSPRDRSTYTIYF
DNA: TGTGCCAGCAGCCCCCGGGACAGATCAACGTACACCATATATTTT
D: NA
size: NA
V: TRBV21-1
J: TRBJ1-3

CDR3: CASSTPGQGSEKLFF
DNA: TGTGCCAGCAGTACACCGGGACAGGGATCGGAAAAACTGTTTTTT
D: TRBD1
size: NA
V: TRBV28
J: TRBJ1-4

CDR3: CASSVGQGVDTQYF
DNA: TGTGCCAGCAGCGTAGGACAGGGGGTAGATACCCAGTACTTC
D: TRBD1
size: NA
V: TRBV9
J: TRBJ2-5

CDR3: CASSSLQGAISPLHF
DNA: TGTGCCAGCAGTAGTCTCCAGGGGGCTATCTCACCCCTCCACTTT
D: TRBD1
size: NA
V: TRBV2
J: TRBJ1-6

CDR3: CATTGSTGELFF
DNA: TGTGCCACGACAGGGAGCACCGGGGAGCTGTTTTTT
D: TRBD1
size: few
V: TRBV10-3
J: TRBJ2-2

CDR3: CASNDRDNQPQHF
DNA: TGTGCCAGCAACGACAGGGACAATCAGCCCCAGCATTTT
D: TRBD1
size: NA
V: TRBV25-1
J: TRBJ1-5

CDR3: CASSLAGIAKNIQYF
DNA: TGTGCCAGCAGCTTAGCTGGGATAGCCAAAAACATTCAGTACTTC
D: NA
size: NA
V: TRBV13
J: TRBJ2-4

CDR3: CASSLDSGTQYF
DNA: TGTGCCAGCAGCTTGGACAGCGGCACCCAGTACTTC
D: NA
size: NA
V: TRBV5-4
J: TRBJ2-5

CDR3: CASSETWQSNQPQHF
DNA: TGTGCCAGCAGTGAAACGTGGCAGAGCAATCAGCCCCAGCATTTT
D: NA
size: once
V: TRBV6-1
J: TRBJ1-5

CDR3: CASRSPRGRAGGDTQYF
DNA: TGTGCCAGCAGATCACCGAGGGGGCGGGCGGGAGGAGATACGCAGTATTTT
D: NA
size: NA
V: TRBV7-8
J: TRBJ2-3

CDR3: CASSLAGTHGETQYF
DNA: TGCGCCAGCAGCTTGGCAGGGACCCATGGCGAGACCCAGTACTTC
D: NA
size: NA
V: TRBV5-1
J: TRBJ2-5

CDR3: CASTLTGWNEQFF
DNA: TGTGCCAGTACCCTCACGGGATGGAATGAGCAGTTCTTC
D: NA
size: few
V: TRBV19
J: TRBJ2-1

CDR3: CASSTGVNEQFF
DNA: TGTGCCAGCTCTACGGGTGTCAATGAGCAGTTCTTC
D: NA
size: NA
V: TRBV18
J: TRBJ2-1

CDR3: CASTLGRRTDTQYF
DNA: TGCGCCAGCACTCTAGGGCGGAGAACAGATACGCAGTATTTT
D: NA
size: NA
V: TRBV5-1
J: TRBJ2-3

CDR3: CASSPTRGQGQETQYF
DNA: TGTGCCAGCTCACCCACCCGAGGACAGGGACAAGAGACCCAGTACTTC
D: TRBD1
size: NA
V: TRBV18
J: TRBJ2-5

CDR3: CASSLYGGANTEAFF
DNA: TGTGCCAGCAGTTTATACGGAGGGGCGAACACTGAAGCTTTCTTT
D: NA
size: NA
V: TRBV27
J: TRBJ1-1

CDR3: CASSTTGGDQETQYF
DNA: TGTGCCAGCAGCACAACAGGGGGGGACCAAGAGACCCAGTACTTC
D: NA
size: NA
V: TRBV7-9
J: TRBJ2-5

CDR3: CASSLAPISGRSGDTQYF
DNA: TGTGCCAGCAGCTTAGCCCCGATTAGCGGGAGGTCGGGTGATACGCAGTATTTT
D: TRBD2
size: NA
V: TRBV13
J: TRBJ2-3

CDR3: CAIRGWGMGGEETQYF
DNA: TGTGCCATCAGAGGTTGGGGAATGGGAGGCGAAGAGACCCAGTACTTC
D: NA
size: NA
V: TRBV10-3
J: TRBJ2-5

CDR3: CASSLGQGQPQHF
DNA: TGTGCCAGCAGCCTGGGACAGGGACAGCCCCAGCATTTT
D: TRBD1
size: once
V: TRBV7-9
J: TRBJ1-5

CDR3: CASSEALLAGGRTDTQYF
DNA: TGTGCCAGCAGTGAAGCTCTTCTAGCGGGGGGGCGCACAGATACGCAGTATTTT
D: TRBD2
size: NA
V: TRBV6-1
J: TRBJ2-3

CDR3: CASSLGGQAGTEAFF
DNA: TGTGCCAGCAGCTTAGGGGGACAGGCAGGCACTGAAGCTTTCTTT
D: TRBD1
size: NA
V: TRBV13
J: TRBJ1-1

CDR3: CASSFSLVTGTDYGYTF
DNA: TGTGCCAGCAGCTTTTCTCTAGTTACCGGGACCGACTATGGCTACACCTTC
D: NA
size: NA
V: TRBV5-4
J: TRBJ1-2

CDR3: CASSFGQVTYEQYF
DNA: TGTGCCAGCAGCTTCGGCCAGGTTACCTACGAGCAGTACTTC
D: NA
size: NA
V: TRBV5-6
J: TRBJ2-7

CDR3: CASAPLTGGNQPQHF
DNA: TGTGCCAGCGCCCCCTTGACAGGAGGCAATCAGCCCCAGCATTTT
D: NA
size: NA
V: TRBV7-8
J: TRBJ1-5

CDR3: CASSLIPEKAFF
DNA: TGTGCCAGCAGCTTAATCCCTGAGAAAGCTTTCTTT
D: NA
size: NA
V: TRBV7-9
J: TRBJ1-1

CDR3: CASRPGPNYGYTF
DNA: TGTGCCAGCAGACCTGGACCTAACTATGGCTACACCTTC
D: NA
size: NA
V: TRBV7-9
J: TRBJ1-2

CDR3: CATSGSRTEAFF
DNA: TGTGCCACCTCAGGGTCCCGGACTGAAGCTTTCTTT
D: NA
size: NA
V: TRBV6-6
J: TRBJ1-1

CDR3: CASSDRGFSNQPQHF
DNA: TGTGCCAGTAGCGACAGGGGGTTTAGCAATCAGCCCCAGCATTTT
D: TRBD1
size: NA
V: TRBV19
J: TRBJ1-5

CDR3: CASSRGGKVEKLFF
DNA: TGTGCCAGCAGCCGCGGGGGGAAAGTTGAAAAACTGTTTTTT
D: NA
size: few
V: TRBV7-2
J: TRBJ1-4